These 8 T cell receptor beta chains were sequenced from one sample in a study of cytomegalovirus exposure and HLA in healthy donors. Both 60 Vbeta primers and 13 Jbeta primers went into the PCR. The protocol was immunoSEQ multiplex PCR, while the TCRdb copy is restricted to in-frame clones and leaves out a portion. The data hold about 200,000 clones, with 80% observed a single time. Sequenced sample: PBMCs. The receptors here all came from a woman aged 40-49 years in good health and CMV-seronegative.

This chain links TRBV4-3 with TRBJ2-6; tentatively, D is TRBD2 (5 bases). This CDR3 comprises 17 residues. Germline V CDR1 and CDR2: LGHNA, YSLEER. V lost 0 bases and J lost 1, with 10 bases in between. The CDR3 DNA is TGCGCCAGCAGCCAAGATTTAAGCGGATCTGGGGCCAACGTCCTGACTTTC. It encodes CASSQDLSGSGANVLTF.

The genes are TRBV19 and TRBJ1-1, with D perhaps matching TRBD1 (6 bases). This CDR3 contains 14 residues. CDR1 is LNHDA, CDR2 SQIVND, per germline (reference sequence). V lost 3 bases, J lost 1 base, and 9 bases lay in between. In DNA, the CDR3 is TGTGCCAGTAGTATTGGACAGCCGAACACTGAAGCTTTCTTT. It translates to CASSIGQPNTEAFF.

V and J are TRBV18 and TRBJ2-1; 9 positions match TRBD1. V was pared by 0 bases and J by 8 bases, with 17 bases of the junction left unmatched. CDR1 is KGHSH, CDR2 LQKENI, per germline. CDR3 length: 19 amino acids. The CDR3, as DNA: TGTGCCAGCTCACCACCGTCACAGGGGGCGCGTCTCGGGACATATGAGCAGTTCTTC. Translation gives CASSPPSQGARLGTYEQFF. The whole variable domain, filled in from reference TRBV18 and TRBJ2-1, reads NAGVMQNPRHLVRRRGQEARLRCSPMKGHSHVYWYRQLPEEGLKFMVYLQKENIIDESGMPKERFSAEFPKEGPSILRIQQVVRGDSAAYFCASSPPSQGARLGTYEQFFGPGTRLTVL.

V is TRBV15 and J is TRBJ2-2; 9 bases match TRBD2. The CDR3 contains 16 residues. J lost 5 bases, V lost 1 base, and 5 bases had no gene match. Germline values: CDR1 LNHNV, CDR2 YYDKDF (reference sequence). CDR3 nucleotides: TGTGCCACCAGCAGAGGACTAGCGGTCGGTACCGGGGAGCTGTTTTTT. Residues: CATSRGLAVGTGELFF.

This clone came up a few times. V is TRBV6-5 and J is TRBJ1-2; D gene uncertain. Trimming pared 0 bases from V and 7 bases from J, leaving 12 bases between. The CDR3 spans 14 residues. Germline V CDR1 and CDR2: MNHEY, SVGAGI. DNA for the CDR3: TGTGCCAGCAGTTACTCGTCCGGGGTAATTGGCTACACCTTC. Translation: CASSYSSGVIGYTF.

The genes are TRBV7-2 and TRBJ1-2; D is uncertain. Germline lookup yields CDR1 SGHTA and CDR2 FQGNSA. V was pared by 2 bases and J by 9 bases, with 16 bases between. The CDR3 extends over 14 amino acids. The CDR3 sequence: CASSLSGLPSSYTF. The CDR3 DNA follows: TGTGCCAGCAGCTTATCAGGTTTACCCTCCAGCTACACCTTC.

The J gene is TRBJ1-2, the V gene TRBV5-4; a weak D match, TRBD1 (5 bases). The V end lost 4 bases, the J end lost 4 bases, and 14 bases lay between the germline ends. The CDR3 spans 14 residues. Germline CDR1 is SGHNT and CDR2 is YYREEE (reference sequence). In nucleotides, the CDR3 is TGTGCCAGCAGCCTCAGGGACTTAGTCTATGGCTACACCTTC. Protein product: CASSLRDLVYGYTF.

The chain uses TRBV7-2 and TRBJ2-3; TRBD1 aligns across 10 bases. Germline V lookup: CDR1 SGHTA, CDR2 FQGNSA. The J segment lost 4 bases and the V segment lost 5 bases, leaving 3 bases of the junction unmatched. This CDR3 is built from 14 residues. As DNA, the CDR3 is TGTGCCAGCAGCCCGGGACAGGGGCCAGATACGCAGTATTTT. Translation gives CASSPGQGPDTQYF.